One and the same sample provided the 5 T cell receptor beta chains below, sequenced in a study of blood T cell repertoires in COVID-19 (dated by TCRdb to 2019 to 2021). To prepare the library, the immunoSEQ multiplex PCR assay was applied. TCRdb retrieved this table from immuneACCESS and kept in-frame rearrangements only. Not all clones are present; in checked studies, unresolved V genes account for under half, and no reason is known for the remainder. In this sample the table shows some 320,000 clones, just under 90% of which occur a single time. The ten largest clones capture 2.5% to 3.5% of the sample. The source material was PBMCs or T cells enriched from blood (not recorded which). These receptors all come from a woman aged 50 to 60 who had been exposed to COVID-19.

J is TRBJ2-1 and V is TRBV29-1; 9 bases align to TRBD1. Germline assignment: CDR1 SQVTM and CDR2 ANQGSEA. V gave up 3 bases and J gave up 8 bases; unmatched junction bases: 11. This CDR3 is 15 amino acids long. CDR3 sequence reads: CSVDRDRAGTHEQFF. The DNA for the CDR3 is TGCAGCGTTGACCGGGACAGGGCAGGGACCCATGAGCAGTTCTTC.

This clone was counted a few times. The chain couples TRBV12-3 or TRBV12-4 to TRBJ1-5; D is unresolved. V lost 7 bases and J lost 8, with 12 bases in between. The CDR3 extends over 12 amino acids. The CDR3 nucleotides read TGTGCCAGCACCCTGGGGAGCGAGCCCCAGCATTTT. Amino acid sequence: CASTLGSEPQHF.

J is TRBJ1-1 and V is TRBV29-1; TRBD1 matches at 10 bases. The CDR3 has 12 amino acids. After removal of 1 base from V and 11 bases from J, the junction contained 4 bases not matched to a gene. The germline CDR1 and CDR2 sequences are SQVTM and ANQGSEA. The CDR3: CSVEGQGAFAFF. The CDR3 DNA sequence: TGCAGCGTTGAAGGACAGGGGGCTTTTGCTTTCTTT.

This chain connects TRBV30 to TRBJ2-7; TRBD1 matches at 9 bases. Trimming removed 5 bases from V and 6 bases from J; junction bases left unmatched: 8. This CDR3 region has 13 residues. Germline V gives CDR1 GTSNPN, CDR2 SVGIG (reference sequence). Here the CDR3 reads CAWRGQGKGEQYF. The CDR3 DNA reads TGTGCCTGGCGGGGACAGGGAAAGGGCGAGCAGTACTTC.

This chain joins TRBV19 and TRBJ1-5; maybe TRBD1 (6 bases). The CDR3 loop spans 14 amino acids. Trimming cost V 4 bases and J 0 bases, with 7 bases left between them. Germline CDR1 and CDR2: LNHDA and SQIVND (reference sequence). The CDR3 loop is CASSTDSSNQPQHF. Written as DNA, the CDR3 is TGTGCCAGTAGTACGGACAGTAGCAATCAGCCCCAGCATTTT.